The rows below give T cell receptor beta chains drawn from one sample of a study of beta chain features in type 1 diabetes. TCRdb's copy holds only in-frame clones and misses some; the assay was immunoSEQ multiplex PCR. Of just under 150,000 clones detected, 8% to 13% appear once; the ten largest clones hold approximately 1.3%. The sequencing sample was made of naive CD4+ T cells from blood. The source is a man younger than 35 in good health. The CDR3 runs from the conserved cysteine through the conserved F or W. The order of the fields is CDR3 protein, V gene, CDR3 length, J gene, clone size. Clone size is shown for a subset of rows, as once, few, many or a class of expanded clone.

cdr3_aa: CASRARLAYNEQFF; v_call: TRBV2; cdr3_length: 14; j_call: TRBJ2-1; clone_size: few
cdr3_aa: CASSEARALGTEAFF; v_call: TRBV2; cdr3_length: 15; j_call: TRBJ1-1; clone_size: few
cdr3_aa: CSGQDRANTGELFF; v_call: TRBV29-1; cdr3_length: 14; j_call: TRBJ2-2; clone_size: few
cdr3_aa: CASRDRTGQPQHF; v_call: TRBV27; cdr3_length: 13; j_call: TRBJ1-5; clone_size: few
cdr3_aa: CASSQTSDRGSGANVLTF; v_call: TRBV4-1; cdr3_length: 18; j_call: TRBJ2-6; clone_size: NA
cdr3_aa: CASSLRFLAGVGETQYF; v_call: TRBV7-2; cdr3_length: 17; j_call: TRBJ2-5; clone_size: few
cdr3_aa: CASSPRFGDYNEQFF; v_call: TRBV18; cdr3_length: 15; j_call: TRBJ2-1; clone_size: NA
cdr3_aa: CASSIVRGLGSYEQYF; v_call: TRBV19; cdr3_length: 16; j_call: TRBJ2-7; clone_size: few
cdr3_aa: CASRRQGAWDEQYF; v_call: TRBV7-2; cdr3_length: 14; j_call: TRBJ2-7; clone_size: NA
cdr3_aa: CASSVGTSGGQETQYF; v_call: TRBV9; cdr3_length: 16; j_call: TRBJ2-5; clone_size: NA
cdr3_aa: CASSPGPWTLGNEQYF; v_call: TRBV11-1; cdr3_length: 16; j_call: TRBJ2-7; clone_size: NA
cdr3_aa: CSPERDTQYF; v_call: TRBV29-1; cdr3_length: 10; j_call: TRBJ2-3; clone_size: many
cdr3_aa: CASSPPYGGRSAEAFF; v_call: TRBV18; cdr3_length: 16; j_call: TRBJ1-1; clone_size: NA
cdr3_aa: CASNRYPYEQYF; v_call: TRBV6-5; cdr3_length: 12; j_call: TRBJ2-7; clone_size: NA
cdr3_aa: CASSLGLAGDNEQFF; v_call: TRBV7-3; cdr3_length: 15; j_call: TRBJ2-1; clone_size: NA